This entry lists 9 T cell receptor beta chains sequenced from one sample in a study of tumor and adjacent non-tumor tissue in lung cancer. TCRbeta libraries were built with three rounds of nested PCR, modified from ARM-PCR. Each CDR3 protein is one row after TCRdb ran MiXCR on the multiplex PCR reads. This table has 70,000 to 90,000 distinct CDR3 sequences, about two thirds appearing once. The template was RNA from unsorted bulk tissue. The normal lung tissue was taken more than 3 cm from the tumor edge. Sequencing input: distant non-tumor lung tissue. All receptors derive from a woman aged 50 to 60 with non-small cell lung cancer.

For this clonotype: A much larger clonotype is one base distant, so this may be a read error. The CDR3 does not end in the conserved phenylalanine or tryptophan, so this is likely a read error. The V and J genes are TRBV9 and TRBJ2-7; either TRBD1 or TRBD2 may fit D (5 bases each). V lost 6 bases, J lost 5 bases, and 15 bases lay in between. Germline CDR1 and CDR2: SGDLS and YYNGEE. The CDR3 is 13 amino acids. The CDR3 bases are TGTGCCAGCAACCGGGACGGACGCCACGAGCAGTACATC. This translates into CASNRDGRHEQYI.

As to this clonotype: This may arise from a read error, as a much more abundant clone is one base away. V and J are TRBV12-3 or TRBV12-4 and TRBJ2-5; D ambiguous. CDR3 length: 15 amino acids. V shed 3 bases and J shed 4 bases, with 15 bases lying between them. CDR3 coding DNA: TGTGCCAGCAGTTTGGGTGATGAGTTGGGAGAGACCCAGTACTTC. Residues: CASSLGDELGETQYF.

For this clonotype: Just one base apart from a much larger clone, this may be a read error. V gene TRBV6-6 combines with J gene TRBJ2-6; TRBD2 matches at 10 bases. CDR1 is MNHNY and CDR2 is SVGAGI in the germline V gene (reference sequence). This CDR3 has 18 residues. CDR3 in amino acids: CASLPGLAALSGASVLTF. The CDR3 region has the DNA TGTGCCAGTTTACCCGGACTAGCGGCACTCTCTGGGGCCAGCGTCCTGACTTTC.

This clonotype was detected once. Given a much more abundant clone one base away, this may be a read error. The chain has TRBV10-3 and TRBJ2-7; D ambiguous. The CDR3 length is 12 residues. In germline, CDR1 is ENHRY, CDR2 SYGVKD. The CDR3 loop is CAISEPFHDQYF. Here the CDR3 DNA reads TGTGCCATCAGTGAGCCCTTCCACGATCAGTACTTC.

In the case of this clonotype: The junction differs from germline at one of its ends, possibly a read error. The rearrangement uses TRBV11-2 and TRBJ2-7; 10 bases align to TRBD2. CDR1 and CDR2 (germline): SGHAT, FQNNGV. This CDR3 contains 18 residues. CDR3 amino acids: CASGLAPLAGSNSYGQYF. The CDR3 bases are TGCGCCAGCGGCTTAGCCCCACTAGCGGGAAGTAACTCCTACGGGCAGTACTTC.

This clonotype came up once. One end of the junction does not line up with germline, which may come from a read error. The chain joins TRBV6-5 to TRBJ1-6, with D perhaps matching TRBD1 (5 bases). The CDR3 length is 14 residues. Germline V gene lookup returns CDR1 MNHEY and CDR2 SVGAGI. CDR3 coding DNA: TGTGTCAGCAGTTACTCAGGGAAGGATTCACCCCTCCACTTT. Amino acids: CVSSYSGKDSPLHF.

A remark on this clonotype: A much larger clone differs by one base, so this may be a read error. This rearrangement joins TRBV12-3 or TRBV12-4 to TRBJ2-3, with 9 positions matching TRBD2. V shed 5 bases, J shed 6 bases, and the junction held 6 bases outside the gene matches. This CDR3 comprises 14 residues. CDR3 in amino acids: CASSLRTSVDTQYF. The CDR3 nucleotides read TGTGCCAGCAGTCTGAGGACTAGCGTGGATACGCAGTATTTT.

Concerning this clonotype: One base away lies a much larger clone, so this may be a sequencing read error. The rearrangement links TRBV18 to TRBJ2-7; D is possibly TRBD1 (5 bases). CDR1 is KGHSH and CDR2 is LQKENI in the germline V gene. The CDR3 consists of 15 residues. The CDR3 nucleotides read TGTGCCGGCTCACCACCAAACAGGCCCTCTACCGAGCAGTACTTC. This gives the protein CAGSPPNRPSTEQYF.

The chain recombines TRBV28 with TRBJ2-1; 11 nucleotides match TRBD1. The J segment lost 7 bases and the V segment lost 3 bases, leaving 5 bases of the junction unmatched. Germline CDR1 and CDR2: MDHEN and SYDVKM. The CDR3 loop spans 15 amino acids. The CDR3 region has the DNA TGTGCCAGCAGTTTTGGACAGGGGGCAATAAATGAGCAGTTCTTC. This sequence encodes CASSFGQGAINEQFF.